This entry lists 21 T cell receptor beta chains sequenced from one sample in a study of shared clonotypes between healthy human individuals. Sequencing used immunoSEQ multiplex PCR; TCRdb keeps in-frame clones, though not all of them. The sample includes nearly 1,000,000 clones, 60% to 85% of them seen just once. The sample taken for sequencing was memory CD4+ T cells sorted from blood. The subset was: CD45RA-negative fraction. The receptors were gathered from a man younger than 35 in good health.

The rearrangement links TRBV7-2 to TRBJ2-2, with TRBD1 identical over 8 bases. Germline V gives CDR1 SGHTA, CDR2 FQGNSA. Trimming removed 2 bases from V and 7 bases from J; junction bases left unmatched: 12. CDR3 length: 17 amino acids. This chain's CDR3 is CASSLSLSAGGFGELFF. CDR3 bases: TGTGCCAGCAGCTTATCACTGTCGGCAGGGGGCTTCGGGGAGCTGTTTTTT.

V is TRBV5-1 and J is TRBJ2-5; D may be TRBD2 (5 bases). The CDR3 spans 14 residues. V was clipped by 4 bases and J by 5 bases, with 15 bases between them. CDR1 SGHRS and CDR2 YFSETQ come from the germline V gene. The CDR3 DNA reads TGCGCCAGCAGCATGGGTGACCGAGGGGAGACCCAGTACTTC. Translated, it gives CASSMGDRGETQYF. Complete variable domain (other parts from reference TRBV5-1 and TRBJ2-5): KAGVTQTPRYLIKTRGQQVTLSCSPISGHRSVSWYQQTPGQGLQFLFEYFSETQRNKGNFPGRFSGRQFSNSRSEMNVSTLELGDSALYLCASSMGDRGETQYFGPGTRLLVL.

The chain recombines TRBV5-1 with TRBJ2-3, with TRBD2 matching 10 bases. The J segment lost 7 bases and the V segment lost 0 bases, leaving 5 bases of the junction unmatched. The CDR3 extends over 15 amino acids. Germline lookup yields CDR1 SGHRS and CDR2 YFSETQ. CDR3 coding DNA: TGCGCCAGCAGCTTGGTTAGCGGGGGGAGAAATACGCAGTATTTT. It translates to CASSLVSGGRNTQYF. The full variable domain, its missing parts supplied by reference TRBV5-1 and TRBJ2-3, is KAGVTQTPRYLIKTRGQQVTLSCSPISGHRSVSWYQQTPGQGLQFLFEYFSETQRNKGNFPGRFSGRQFSNSRSEMNVSTLELGDSALYLCASSLVSGGRNTQYFGPGTRLTVL.

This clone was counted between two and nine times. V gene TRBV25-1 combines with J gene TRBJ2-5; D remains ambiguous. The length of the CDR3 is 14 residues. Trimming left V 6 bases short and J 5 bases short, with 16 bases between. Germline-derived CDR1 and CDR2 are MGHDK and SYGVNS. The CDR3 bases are TGTGCCAGCAGCGTCCGGGCCCCTCCTGAGACCCAGTACTTC. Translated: CASSVRAPPETQYF. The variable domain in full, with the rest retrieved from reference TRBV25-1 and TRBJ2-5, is EADIYQTPRYLVIGTGKKITLECSQTMGHDKMYWYQQDPGMELHLIHYSYGVNSTEKGDLSSESTVSRIRTEHFPLTLESARPSHTSQYLCASSVRAPPETQYFGPGTRLLVL.

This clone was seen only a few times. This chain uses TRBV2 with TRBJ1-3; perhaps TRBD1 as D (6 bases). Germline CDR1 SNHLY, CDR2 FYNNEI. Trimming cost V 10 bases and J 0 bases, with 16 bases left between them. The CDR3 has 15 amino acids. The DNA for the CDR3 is TGTGCCACCCTAGGGGGGTCGGGCTCTGGAAACACCATATATTTT. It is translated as CATLGGSGSGNTIYF.

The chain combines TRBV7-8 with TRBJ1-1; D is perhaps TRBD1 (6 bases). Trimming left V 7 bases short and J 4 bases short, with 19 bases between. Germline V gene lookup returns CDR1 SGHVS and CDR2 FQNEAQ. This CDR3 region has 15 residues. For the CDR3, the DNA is TGTGCCAGCATCCTAAGGGGGGTCTGGGGCACTGAAGCTTTCTTT. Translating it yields CASILRGVWGTEAFF.

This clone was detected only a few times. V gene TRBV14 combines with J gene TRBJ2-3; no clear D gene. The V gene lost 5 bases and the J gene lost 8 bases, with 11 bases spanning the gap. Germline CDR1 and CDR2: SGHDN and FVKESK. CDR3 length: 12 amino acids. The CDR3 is CASSSSRITQYF. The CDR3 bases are TGTGCCAGCAGCTCCTCTAGAATTACGCAGTATTTT.

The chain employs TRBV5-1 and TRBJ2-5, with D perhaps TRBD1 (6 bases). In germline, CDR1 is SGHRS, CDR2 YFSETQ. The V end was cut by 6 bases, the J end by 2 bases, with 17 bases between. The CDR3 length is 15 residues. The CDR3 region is CASTRRQEAQETQYF. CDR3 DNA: TGCGCCAGCACCCGAAGACAGGAGGCTCAAGAGACCCAGTACTTC.

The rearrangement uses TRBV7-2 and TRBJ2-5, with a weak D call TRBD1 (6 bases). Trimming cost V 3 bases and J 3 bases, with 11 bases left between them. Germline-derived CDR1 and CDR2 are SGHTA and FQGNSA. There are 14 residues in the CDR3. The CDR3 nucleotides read TGTGCCAGCAGCTTGAGGACAGTAAAAGAGACCCAGTACTTC. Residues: CASSLRTVKETQYF.

The CDR3: CASSPPEGGNYEQYF. CDR3 coding DNA: TGTGCCAGCTCTCCGCCCGAGGGCGGTAACTACGAGCAGTACTTC. V usage is TRBV18 and J usage is TRBJ2-7, with D possibly TRBD2 on 5 matching bases. With 6 bases removed from V and 3 bases from J, the gap between germline ends came to 18 bases. The CDR3 runs to 15 residues. Germline CDR1 KGHSH, CDR2 LQKENI. The full variable domain, in which reference TRBV18 and TRBJ2-7 provide the parts outside the CDR3, is NAGVMQNPRHLVRRRGQEARLRCSPMKGHSHVYWYRQLPEEGLKFMVYLQKENIIDESGMPKERFSAEFPKEGPSILRIQQVVRGDSAAYFCASSPPEGGNYEQYFGPGTRLTVT.

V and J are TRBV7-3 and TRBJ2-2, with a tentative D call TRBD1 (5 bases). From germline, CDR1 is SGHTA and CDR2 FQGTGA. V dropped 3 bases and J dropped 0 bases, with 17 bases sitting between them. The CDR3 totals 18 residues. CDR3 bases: TGTGCCAGCAGCTTTAGTAAGGGGTCCCCCTCGAACACCGGGGAGCTGTTTTTT. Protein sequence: CASSFSKGSPSNTGELFF. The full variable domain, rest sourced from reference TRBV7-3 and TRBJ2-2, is GAGVSQTPSNKVTEKGKYVELRCDPISGHTALYWYRQSLGQGPEFLIYFQGTGAADDSGLPNDRFFAVRPEGSVSTLKIQRTERGDSAVYLCASSFSKGSPSNTGELFFGEGSRLTVL.

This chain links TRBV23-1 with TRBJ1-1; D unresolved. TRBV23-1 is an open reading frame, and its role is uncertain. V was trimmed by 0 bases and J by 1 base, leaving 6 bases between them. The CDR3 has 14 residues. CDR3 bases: TGCGCCAGCAGTCAATCTGGGGAGAACACTGAAGCTTTCTTT. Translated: CASSQSGENTEAFF.

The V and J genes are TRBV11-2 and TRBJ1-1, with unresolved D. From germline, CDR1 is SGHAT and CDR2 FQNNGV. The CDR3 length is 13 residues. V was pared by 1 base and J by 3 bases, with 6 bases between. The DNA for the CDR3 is TGTGCCAGCAGCTTAGTCGTGGACACTGAAGCTTTCTTT. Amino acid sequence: CASSLVVDTEAFF.

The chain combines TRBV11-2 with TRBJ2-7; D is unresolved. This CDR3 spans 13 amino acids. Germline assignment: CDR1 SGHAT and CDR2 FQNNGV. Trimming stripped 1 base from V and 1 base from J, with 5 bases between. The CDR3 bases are TGTGCCAGCAGCTTAGGGCATTCCTACGAGCAGTACTTC. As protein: CASSLGHSYEQYF. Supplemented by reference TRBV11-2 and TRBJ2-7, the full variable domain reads EAGVAQSPRYKIIEKRQSVAFWCNPISGHATLYWYQQILGQGPKLLIQFQNNGVVDDSQLPKDRFSAERLKGVDSTLKIQPAKLEDSAVYLCASSLGHSYEQYFGPGTRLTVT.

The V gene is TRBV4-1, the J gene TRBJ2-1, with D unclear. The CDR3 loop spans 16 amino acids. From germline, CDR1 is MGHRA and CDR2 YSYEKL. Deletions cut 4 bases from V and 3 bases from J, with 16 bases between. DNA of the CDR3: TGCGCCAGCAGCCCCCCTCCCGCGGAATACTACAATGAGCAGTTCTTC. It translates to CASSPPPAEYYNEQFF.

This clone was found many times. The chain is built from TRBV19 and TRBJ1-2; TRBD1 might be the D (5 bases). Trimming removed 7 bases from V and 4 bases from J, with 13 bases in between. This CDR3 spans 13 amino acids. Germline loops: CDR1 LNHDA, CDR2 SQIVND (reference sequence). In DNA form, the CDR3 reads TGTGCCAGTACCACCGTGGGGGGCTATGGCTACACCTTC. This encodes CASTTVGGYGYTF.

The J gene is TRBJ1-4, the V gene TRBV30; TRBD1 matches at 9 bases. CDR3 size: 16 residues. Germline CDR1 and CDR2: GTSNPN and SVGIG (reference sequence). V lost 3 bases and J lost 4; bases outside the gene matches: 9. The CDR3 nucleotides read TGTGCCTGGAGCGCGGGACAGGGCCTATATAATGAAAAACTGTTTTTT. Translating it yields CAWSAGQGLYNEKLFF. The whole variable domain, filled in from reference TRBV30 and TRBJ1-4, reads SQTIHQWPATLVQPVGSPLSLECTVEGTSNPNLYWYRQAAGRGLQLLFYSVGIGQISSEVPQNLSASRPQDRQFILSSKKLLLSDSGFYLCAWSAGQGLYNEKLFFGSGTQLSVL.

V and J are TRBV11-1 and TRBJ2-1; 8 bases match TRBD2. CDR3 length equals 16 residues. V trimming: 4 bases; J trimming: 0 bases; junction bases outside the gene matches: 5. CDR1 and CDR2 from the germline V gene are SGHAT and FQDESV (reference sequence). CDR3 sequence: CASSSERGSSYNEQFF. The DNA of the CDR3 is TGTGCCAGCAGCTCCGAGCGGGGGAGCTCCTACAATGAGCAGTTCTTC.

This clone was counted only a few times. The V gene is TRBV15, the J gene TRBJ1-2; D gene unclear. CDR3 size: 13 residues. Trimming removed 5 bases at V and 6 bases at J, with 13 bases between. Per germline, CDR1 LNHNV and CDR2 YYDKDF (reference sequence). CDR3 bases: TGTGCCACCAGCGGCGACATGAGCAATGGCTACACCTTC. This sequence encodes CATSGDMSNGYTF.

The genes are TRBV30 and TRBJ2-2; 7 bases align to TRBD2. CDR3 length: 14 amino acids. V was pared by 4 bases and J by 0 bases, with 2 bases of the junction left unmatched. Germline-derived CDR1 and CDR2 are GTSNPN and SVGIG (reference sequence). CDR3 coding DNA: TGTGCCTGGAATGGGGGGGCGAACACCGGGGAGCTGTTTTTT. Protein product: CAWNGGANTGELFF.

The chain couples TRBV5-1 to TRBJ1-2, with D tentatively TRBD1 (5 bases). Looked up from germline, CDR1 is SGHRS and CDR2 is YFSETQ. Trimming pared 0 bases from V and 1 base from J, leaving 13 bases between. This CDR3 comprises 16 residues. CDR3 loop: CASSLGRDLNNYGYTF. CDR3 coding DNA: TGCGCCAGCAGCTTGGGCCGGGACCTCAATAACTATGGCTACACCTTC.